Listed below are T cell receptor beta chains from one sample, sequenced in a study of technical replicates of blood from a few donors. Produced via immunoSEQ multiplex PCR; TCRdb's table is partial and in-frame only. Here the sample spans fewer than 90,000 clones, 94% being singletons. The material sequenced was T cells isolated from PBMCs. The receptors here all came from a human donor in good health. Each CDR3 is given with its conserved first and last residue. A D gene is named only where the DNA matches it firmly. The size of a clone is reported for some rows only, either as once, few or many, or as a class for expanded clones.

NA	14	TRBJ1-5	TRBV10-2	NA	TGCGCCAGCAGTGGAGGAGGGAGGGGGTTAGCCCAGCATTTT	CASSGGGRGLAQHF
TRBD2	15	TRBJ2-1	TRBV29-1	NA	TGCAGCGTTGAAGAGAGGACTAGCGGGAGCAATGAGCAGTTCTTC	CSVEERTSGSNEQFF
TRBD2	18	TRBJ2-2	TRBV9	NA	TGTGCCAGCAGCGAGGGGAGCGGGAGGCCCAGGGTGGGCGGGGAGCTGTTTTTT	CASSEGSGRPRVGGELFF
TRBD1	15	TRBJ2-1	TRBV6-5	NA	TGTGCCAGCAGACCCGGGACAGGGTCTTACAATGAGCAGTTCTTC	CASRPGTGSYNEQFF
TRBD1	12	TRBJ2-1	TRBV29-1	NA	TGCAGCGTATCGGGACAGGGAGGTGAGCAGTTCTTC	CSVSGQGGEQFF
NA	14	TRBJ2-7	TRBV25-1	NA	TGTGCCAGCAGTGGCAATCAGGGTACCTACGAGCAGTACTTC	CASSGNQGTYEQYF
TRBD1	17	TRBJ2-3	TRBV11-2	NA	TGTGCCAGCAGCATCCGGTCTGGGACAGGGTTCACAGATACGCAGTATTTT	CASSIRSGTGFTDTQYF
TRBD2	13	TRBJ2-7	TRBV5-1	NA	TGCGCCAGCAGCCTTACGACTAGCGGCGAGCAGTACTTC	CASSLTTSGEQYF
NA	13	TRBJ1-1	TRBV11-1	NA	TGTGCCAGCAGCTTAGCGTCGGGGACTGAAGCTTTCTTT	CASSLASGTEAFF
NA	15	TRBJ2-7	TRBV7-9	NA	TGTGCCAGCAGCTTGGTTTGGAGCGAGGACTACGAGCAGTACTTC	CASSLVWSEDYEQYF
TRBD1	13	TRBJ1-2	TRBV5-4	NA	TGTGCCAGCAGCTTAAACACAGGGGGGGGCTACACCTTC	CASSLNTGGGYTF
NA	14	TRBJ1-1	TRBV4-1	NA	TGCGCCAGTAGCCAAGTAGCAGGGGACACTGAAGCTTTCTTT	CASSQVAGDTEAFF
TRBD2	16	TRBJ2-3	TRBV9	NA	TGTGCCAGCAGCGTTTCTAGCGGGGGCGGCCCGGATACGCAGTATTTT	CASSVSSGGGPDTQYF
NA	16	TRBJ2-7	TRBV28	NA	TGTGCCAGCAGTCCTAACAGGGGGGGTAGAAGTTACGAGCAGTACTTC	CASSPNRGGRSYEQYF
NA	15	TRBJ2-1	TRBV6-5	NA	TGTGCCAGCAGGAGATCGGGAGTTACCTACAATGAGCAGTTCTTC	CASRRSGVTYNEQFF
NA	13	TRBJ1-6	TRBV2	NA	TGTGCCAGCAGTAGACAGGAGTCTTCACCCCTCCACTTT	CASSRQESSPLHF
NA	14	TRBJ2-7	TRBV5-1	once	TGCGCCAGCAGCGAGGGGTTGGGGGGCTACGAGCAGTACTTC	CASSEGLGGYEQYF
TRBD2	15	TRBJ2-7	TRBV29-1	NA	TGCAGCGTTGTAGGTCTAGCGGGAGGGCCCGACGAGCAGTACTTC	CSVVGLAGGPDEQYF
NA	11	TRBJ2-2	TRBV6-1	NA	TGTGCCAGCAGTGACTTCGGGGAGCTGTTTTTT	CASSDFGELFF
TRBD1	13	TRBJ2-5	TRBV2	NA	TGTGCCAGCAGGATGGACAGGGCGGAGACCCAGTACTTC	CASRMDRAETQYF
TRBD1	13	TRBJ1-2	TRBV6-6	NA	TGTGCCAGCAGTTCGACAGGGGCGGATGGCTACACCTTC	CASSSTGADGYTF
NA	17	TRBJ1-1	TRBV7-9	NA	TGTGCCAGCAGCTCCCTCCCCGGGAAGGCTGCAAACACTGAAGCTTTCTTT	CASSSLPGKAANTEAFF
TRBD1	15	TRBJ2-5	TRBV7-8	NA	TGTGCCAGCAGCCCAGCGGACAGGGGAGGAGAGACCCAGTACTTC	CASSPADRGGETQYF
NA	14	TRBJ2-3	TRBV2	NA	TGTGCCAGCAGTGAAGGGTTGACGGGGAGTACGCAGTATTTT	CASSEGLTGSTQYF
NA	17	TRBJ1-1	TRBV5-4	NA	TGTGCCAGCAGCTCGTCGATCTCTCGGACTTTAATCACTGAAGCTTTCTTT	CASSSSISRTLITEAFF
NA	13	TRBJ1-5	TRBV21-1	NA	TGTGCCAGCATCCAAGGAGGGAATCAGCCCCAGCATTTT	CASIQGGNQPQHF
TRBD1	16	TRBJ2-3	TRBV2	NA	TGTGCCAGCAGTGAAGAGCGGACAGGGCTAACAGATACGCAGTATTTT	CASSEERTGLTDTQYF
NA	14	TRBJ1-4	TRBV2	NA	TGTGCCAGCCACCTCGGGACATTAAATGAAAAACTGTTTTTT	CASHLGTLNEKLFF
NA	12	TRBJ2-4	TRBV29-1	NA	TGCAGCGTTGAAGTTCAAGCGTACATTCAGTACTTC	CSVEVQAYIQYF
TRBD2	14	TRBJ2-1	TRBV14	NA	TGTGCCAGCAGCCACGCTAGCGGGAGCTATGAGCAGTTCTTC	CASSHASGSYEQFF
TRBD1	14	TRBJ2-7	TRBV6-6	NA	TGTGCCAGCAGTTATGGGACAGGGGGCCACGAGCAGTACTTC	CASSYGTGGHEQYF
TRBD1	15	TRBJ1-5	TRBV2	once	TGTGCCAGCAGCTCCGGGACAGGGGGCAATCAGCCCCAGCATTTT	CASSSGTGGNQPQHF
TRBD1	14	TRBJ2-7	TRBV6-5	NA	TGTGCCAGCAGCTACAGGGACAGCTTCTACGAGCAGTACTTC	CASSYRDSFYEQYF
TRBD2	14	TRBJ2-2	TRBV15	NA	TGTGCCACCTCGGGACTACTGAACACCGGGGAGCTGTTTTTT	CATSGLLNTGELFF
NA	14	TRBJ2-7	TRBV7-9	NA	TGTGCCAGCAGCTCCAGCGGTATGGCCTACGAGCAGTACTTC	CASSSSGMAYEQYF
NA	15	TRBJ1-5	TRBV28	NA	TGTGCCAGCAGTCCAGCTCCAGGGAGCAATCAGCCCCAGCATTTT	CASSPAPGSNQPQHF
NA	16	TRBJ2-1	TRBV12-2	NA	TGTGCAAGTCGCTTAGCGTCCGGGGATATCTACAATGAGCAGTTCTTC	CASRLASGDIYNEQFF
TRBD1	13	TRBJ1-4	TRBV7-8	NA	TGTGCCAGCAGCCCTAGGCAGGGACAGAACCTGTTTTTT	CASSPRQGQNLFF
TRBD1	17	TRBJ2-6	TRBV27	once	TGTGCCAGCAGTCCCCAGGGGGCCGGCTCTGGGGCCAACGTCCTGACTTTC	CASSPQGAGSGANVLTF
NA	14	TRBJ2-7	TRBV7-2	NA	TGTGCCAGCAGCTCTCCGGGAAGCTCCTACGAGCAGTACTTC	CASSSPGSSYEQYF
NA	15	TRBJ2-5	TRBV5-1	NA	TGCGCCAGCAGCTTGGGCGGGTCGGGGCAAGAGACCCAGTACTTC	CASSLGGSGQETQYF
NA	16	TRBJ1-1	TRBV18	NA	TGTGCCAGCTCACCGACACCCGGGGGGCGGGGGACTGAAGCTTTCTTT	CASSPTPGGRGTEAFF
NA	11	TRBJ2-3	TRBV18	NA	TGTGCCAGCTCACCCATAGATACGCAGTATTTT	CASSPIDTQYF
TRBD1	16	TRBJ2-2	TRBV5-1	NA	TGCGCCAGCAGCCCCCTACGGACAGGGGGCACCGGGGAGCTGTTTTTT	CASSPLRTGGTGELFF
TRBD2	18	TRBJ2-7	TRBV7-9	NA	TGTGCCAGCAGCAAGACTAGCGGGAGTCCTAACCACTATTACGAGCAGTACTTC	CASSKTSGSPNHYYEQYF
NA	17	TRBJ2-7	TRBV9	once	TGTGCCAGCAGCGTAGGGGGTCTAGCTGGGTCCTTCTACGAGCAGTACTTC	CASSVGGLAGSFYEQYF